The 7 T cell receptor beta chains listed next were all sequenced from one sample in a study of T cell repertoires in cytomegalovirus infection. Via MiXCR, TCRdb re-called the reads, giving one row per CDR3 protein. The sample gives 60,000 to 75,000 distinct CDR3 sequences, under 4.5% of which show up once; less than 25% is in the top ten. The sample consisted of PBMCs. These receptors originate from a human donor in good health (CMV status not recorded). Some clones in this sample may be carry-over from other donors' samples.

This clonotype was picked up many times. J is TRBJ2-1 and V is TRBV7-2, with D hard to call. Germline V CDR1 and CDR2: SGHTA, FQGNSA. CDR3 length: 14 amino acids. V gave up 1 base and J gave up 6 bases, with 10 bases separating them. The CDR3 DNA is TGTGCCAGCAGCTTAGGTCTAGTTTCCAATGAGCAGTTCTTC. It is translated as CASSLGLVSNEQFF.

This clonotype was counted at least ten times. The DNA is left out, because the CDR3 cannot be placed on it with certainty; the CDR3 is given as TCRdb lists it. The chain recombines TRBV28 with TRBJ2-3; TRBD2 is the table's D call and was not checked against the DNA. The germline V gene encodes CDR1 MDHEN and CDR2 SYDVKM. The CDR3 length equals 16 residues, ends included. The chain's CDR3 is CASSLYFGGDADTQYF.

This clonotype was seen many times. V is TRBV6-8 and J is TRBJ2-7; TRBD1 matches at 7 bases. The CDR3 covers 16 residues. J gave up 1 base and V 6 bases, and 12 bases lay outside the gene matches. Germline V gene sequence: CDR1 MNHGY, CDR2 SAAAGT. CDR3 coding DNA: TGTGCCAGCAGAAGGAACCCGGGACAGTTGTCCTACGAGCAGTACTTC. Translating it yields CASRRNPGQLSYEQYF.

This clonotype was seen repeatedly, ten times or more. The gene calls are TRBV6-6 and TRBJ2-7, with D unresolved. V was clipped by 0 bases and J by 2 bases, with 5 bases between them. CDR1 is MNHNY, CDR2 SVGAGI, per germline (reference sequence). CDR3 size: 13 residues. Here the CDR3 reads CASSYSDPYEQYF. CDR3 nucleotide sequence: TGTGCCAGCAGTTACTCGGACCCCTACGAGCAGTACTTC.

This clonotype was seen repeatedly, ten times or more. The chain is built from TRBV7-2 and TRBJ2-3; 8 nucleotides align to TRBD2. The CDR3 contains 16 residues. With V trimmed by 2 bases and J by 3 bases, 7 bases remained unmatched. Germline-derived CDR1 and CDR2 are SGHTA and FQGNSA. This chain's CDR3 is CASSLFRSGRTDTQYF. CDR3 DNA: TGTGCCAGCAGCTTATTTAGGAGCGGGAGAACAGATACGCAGTATTTT.

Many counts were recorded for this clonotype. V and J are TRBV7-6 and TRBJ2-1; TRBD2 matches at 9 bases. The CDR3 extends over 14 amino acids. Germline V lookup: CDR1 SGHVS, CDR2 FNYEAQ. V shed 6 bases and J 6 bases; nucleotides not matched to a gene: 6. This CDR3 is CASRAAGGRNEQFF. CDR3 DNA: TGTGCCAGCAGAGCGGCGGGGGGGCGCAATGAGCAGTTCTTC.

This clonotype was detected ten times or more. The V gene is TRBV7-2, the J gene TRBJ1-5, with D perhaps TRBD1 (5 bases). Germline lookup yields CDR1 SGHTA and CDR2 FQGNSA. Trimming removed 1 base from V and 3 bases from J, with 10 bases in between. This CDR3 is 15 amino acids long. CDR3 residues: CASSLGLGLNQPQHF. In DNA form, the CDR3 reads TGTGCCAGCAGCTTAGGACTGGGGCTCAATCAGCCCCAGCATTTT.